These T cell receptor beta chains were read from a single sample in a study of shared T cell receptors in the human thymus. Method: immunoSEQ multiplex PCR; TCRdb's copy keeps in-frame clones and lacks some. The sample has approximately 660,000 clones; more than 75% are singletons. The same sample was also used in a study of human thymus T cells.

Sequencing input: thymocytes. All receptors derive from a boy less than two years old with a congenital heart defect. The conserved cysteine and the conserved F or W are not part of the CDR3 here.

TRBV29-1	SIAGGSSTDTQY
TRBV4-1	ASSLTSGGSYEQY
TRBV4-3	ASSQDPPGGIYEQY
TRBV6-6	ASSYGPEVADTQY
TRBV4-3	ASSQEGGIGKNIQY
TRBV30	AWGTGLNEKLF
TRBV4-1	ASSQRQGADEKLF
TRBV12-5	ASSLGSSETQY
TRBV11-3	ASSLDPGTASYGYT
TRBV7-9	ASSLGGTGNYGYT
TRBV4-3	ASSQSAGGWRDTIY
TRBV19	ASSIGSRGAYNEQF
TRBV5-5	ASSLDRAYEQY
TRBV5-6	ASSCRANEQF
TRBV15	ATSREGGWGAGDSEQY
TRBV10-3	STEPQH
TRBV4-2	ASSRPGSGRNAGELF
TRBV29-1	SVEWGQLNTEAF
TRBV6-5	ASSGKQGVQPQH
TRBV19	ASSIAPGQGEGYT
TRBV30	AWSMTGAGELF
TRBV18	ASSPMSYEQY
TRBV19	ASSVEGLGHTNTGELF
TRBV30	AGFRQERKLF
TRBV27	ASSPTSGDSYEQY
TRBV5-4	ASSWQAGGGHNEQF
TRBV28	ASTKGGGIGELF
TRBV19	ASSPGLAVKNIQY
TRBV5-6	ASSLAVSNQPQH
TRBV28	ASSLQGEGTEAF
TRBV7-8	ASSSPGSSGGYT
TRBV7-9	ASKTGGSETQY
TRBV4-1	ASSPSSGRPVGPYEQY
TRBV5-1	ASSSVTSSLTETQY
TRBV15	ATTPTPTGEQY
TRBV5-6	ASTYRETQY
TRBV19	ASSAPRDRQNQPQH
TRBV28	ASSKTGHYSYEQY
TRBV28	ASSYRQGQY
TRBV28	ASSLPLAGLAPHYEQY
TRBV15	ATSRDDSSGF
TRBV30	AWNFASGPYEQY
TRBV30	AWRIERGYNEQF
TRBV2	ASTSTQGRWQY
TRBV28	ASSFGLAGANEQF
TRBV7-9	ASSLVSGNTGELF